The table lists the clone carrying this TCR beta chain with many counts. Its target is not known. TCR beta CDR3 sequences were amplified from RNA transcripts. First-round RT-PCR with HTBI primers amplified the TCR CDR3 region. TCRdb used MiXCR to reprocess the multiplex PCR reads, holding one entry per CDR3 protein. The table has a few hundred thousand distinct CDR3 sequences, roughly 15% seen once; the top ten hold about 19%. These data belong to a study of T cells in Graves' hyperthyroidism and ophthalmopathy. Findings of the study overall: Most thyroid-expanded clonotypes above 0.001 were also found in blood.

The germline V gene encodes CDR1 SGHRS and CDR2 YFSETQ. This CDR3 is built from 15 residues. With V trimmed by 4 bases and J by 4 bases, 9 bases remained unmatched. Sequenced input: blood. The source is a woman aged 25-40 years with Graves' ophthalmopathy. The rearrangement links TRBV5-1 to TRBJ2-3, with 7 bases aligning to TRBD1. CDR3 DNA: TGCGCCAGCAGCGCCCAAGAGACAGGGCCAGATACGCAGTATTTT. This encodes CASSAQETGPDTQYF.